One and the same sample provided the 10 T cell receptor beta chains below, sequenced in a study of blood T cell repertoires in COVID-19. Libraries were prepared by immunoSEQ multiplex PCR; TCRdb keeps only in-frame clonotypes and omits some of them. The sample holds some 87,000 clones, around 80% seen once. The sequencing input was peripheral blood. These receptors came from a man between 45 and 60 years old who had recovered from COVID-19.

The J gene is TRBJ2-7, the V gene TRBV7-2; 12 bases map to TRBD2. J lost 7 bases, V lost 2 bases, and 9 bases had no gene match. This CDR3 has 16 residues. Germline-derived CDR1 and CDR2 are SGHTA and FQGNSA. In DNA, the CDR3 is TGTGCCAGCAGCTTATGGGCTAGCGGGAGGGGAGGAGAGCAGTACTTC. Translating it yields CASSLWASGRGGEQYF. Variable domain in full (rest from reference TRBV7-2 and TRBJ2-7): GAGVSQSPSNKVTEKGKDVELRCDPISGHTALYWYRQSLGQGLEFLIYFQGNSAPDKSGLPSDRFSAERTGGSVSTLTIQRTQQEDSAVYLCASSLWASGRGGEQYFGPGTRLTVT.

V gene TRBV9 combines with J gene TRBJ1-1; TRBD1 matches at 9 bases. CDR3 size: 14 residues. CDR1 is SGDLS and CDR2 is YYNGEE in the germline V gene. Trimming cost V 3 bases and J 5 bases; bases outside gene matches: 5. CDR3 sequence reads: CASSADRGTTEAFF. CDR3 bases: TGTGCCAGCAGCGCAGACAGGGGGACAACTGAAGCTTTCTTT. The whole variable domain, filled in from reference TRBV9 and TRBJ1-1, reads DSGVTQTPKHLITATGQRVTLRCSPRSGDLSVYWYQQSLDQGLQFLIQYYNGEERAKGNILERFSAQQFPDLHSELNLSSLELGDSALYFCASSADRGTTEAFFGQGTRLTVV.

This chain connects TRBV18 to TRBJ1-1; D is uncertain. CDR1 and CDR2 from the germline V gene are KGHSH and LQKENI. Trimming left V 5 bases short and J 6 bases short, with 7 bases between. The length of the CDR3 is 11 residues. The CDR3 DNA is TGTGCCAGCTCAACCGGGTCTGAAGCTTTCTTT. It specifies CASSTGSEAFF.

The V call is TRBV6-5, the J call TRBJ2-7; weak D call: TRBD2 (6 bases). Trimming pared 3 bases from V and 4 bases from J, leaving 16 bases between. Germline V gives CDR1 MNHEY, CDR2 SVGAGI. The CDR3 length is 15 residues. The CDR3 region has the DNA TGTGCCAGCAGTTATTCTGCCGAGGGGAGGTACGAGCAGTACTTC. Its translation: CASSYSAEGRYEQYF.

This chain uses TRBV10-3 with TRBJ1-5; 7 positions match TRBD1. CDR3 length: 14 residues. Germline CDR1 and CDR2: ENHRY and SYGVKD. Trimming cost V 6 bases and J 11 bases; bases outside gene matches: 13. CDR3 coding DNA: TGTGCCATCAGCGGGACAGAGACTACGTTAGCCCAGCATTTT. This codes for CAISGTETTLAQHF.

CDR3 sequence (DNA): TGTGCCAGCAGCTATGGGGCCAGGGGGGATACTGAAGCTTTCTTT. It encodes CASSYGARGDTEAFF. This chain joins TRBV7-2 and TRBJ1-1; 7 bases map to TRBD1. V was pared by 4 bases and J by 5 bases, with 10 bases of the junction left unmatched. The CDR3 loop spans 15 amino acids. Per germline, CDR1 SGHTA and CDR2 FQGNSA.

This rearrangement joins TRBV19 to TRBJ1-1; D possibly corresponds to TRBD1 (5 bases). Trimming pared 4 bases from V and 4 bases from J, leaving 13 bases between. Germline values: CDR1 LNHDA, CDR2 SQIVND (reference sequence). The CDR3 length is 14 residues. CDR3 coding DNA: TGTGCCAGTAGTACCTTCTTCGGGGGCACTGAAGCTTTCTTT. Protein: CASSTFFGGTEAFF.

This clone appeared once. V is TRBV19 and J is TRBJ2-5; D gene ambiguous. Deletions cut 9 bases from V and 5 bases from J, with 16 bases between. Germline values: CDR1 LNHDA, CDR2 SQIVND (reference sequence). This CDR3 comprises 13 residues. The CDR3 region is CASSKRSLETQYF. CDR3 DNA: TGTGCCAGCTCTAAAAGGAGTCTTGAGACCCAGTACTTC. The whole variable domain, remainder taken from reference TRBV19 and TRBJ2-5, is DGGITQSPKYLFRKEGQNVTLSCEQNLNHDAMYWYRQDPGQGLRLIYYSQIVNDFQKGDIAEGYSVSREKKESFPLTVTSAQKNPTAFYLCASSKRSLETQYFGPGTRLLVL.

V gene TRBV9 combines with J gene TRBJ2-3; 7 positions match TRBD2. V was pared by 3 bases and J by 2 bases, with 6 bases of the junction left unmatched. CDR1 SGDLS and CDR2 YYNGEE come from the germline V gene. The CDR3 sequence is 15 residues long. The CDR3 loop is CASSAPGGFTDTQYF. The CDR3 DNA sequence: TGTGCCAGCAGCGCCCCCGGGGGGTTCACAGATACGCAGTATTTT. Full variable domain (rest looked up from reference TRBV9 and TRBJ2-3): DSGVTQTPKHLITATGQRVTLRCSPRSGDLSVYWYQQSLDQGLQFLIQYYNGEERAKGNILERFSAQQFPDLHSELNLSSLELGDSALYFCASSAPGGFTDTQYFGPGTRLTVL.

The chain uses TRBV30 and TRBJ2-4, with D possibly matching TRBD2 (6 bases). The CDR3 runs to 12 residues. In germline, CDR1 is GTSNPN, CDR2 SVGIG (reference sequence). V lost 7 bases to trimming and J lost 1 base, with 8 bases between them. For the CDR3, the DNA is TGTGCCTTCGCGGGGGCCAAAAACATTCAGTACTTC. Translation: CAFAGAKNIQYF. Full variable domain (remainder filled in from reference TRBV30 and TRBJ2-4): SQTIHQWPATLVQPVGSPLSLECTVEGTSNPNLYWYRQAAGRGLQLLFYSVGIGQISSEVPQNLSASRPQDRQFILSSKKLLLSDSGFYLCAFAGAKNIQYFGAGTRLSVL.